This T cell receptor (beta chain) was profiled in a study of human T cells and chemical hapten exposure. Time point denoted: patch test 3, about 24 weeks after DPC sensitization. Specified treatment: therapeutic diphenylcyclopropenone sensitization with weekly scalp DPC. TCRdb passed the RACE reads through MiXCR, listing each CDR3 protein once. The data show 150,000 to 200,000 distinct CDR3 sequences, approximately 26% seen once. The germline V and J ends were trimmed by 5 bases and 8 bases, with 19 bases remaining between them. Looked up from germline, CDR1 is MNHEY and CDR2 is SVGEGT. This CDR3 contains 14 residues.

The sample was whole blood, taken in connection with sensitization to the hapten diphenylcyclopropenone (DPC). This receptor was obtained from a woman in her thirties or forties with alopecia areata. Some clones in this sample may be carry-over from other donors' samples. V usage is TRBV6-2 or TRBV6-3 and J usage is TRBJ2-7; D possibly uses TRBD1 or TRBD2 (5 bases each). DNA of the CDR3: TGTGCCAGCAGTGACCCGGGGACCTTTATGAAGCAGTACTTC. Encoded protein: CASSDPGTFMKQYF.